Included here is one T cell receptor beta chain sequence, with context. The data belong to a study of shared clonotypes between healthy human individuals. Germline CDR1 reads GTSNPN; CDR2 reads SVGIG (reference sequence). V was clipped by 4 bases and J by 4 bases, with 14 bases between them. This CDR3 spans 13 amino acids. Method: immunoSEQ multiplex PCR; TCRdb's copy keeps in-frame clones and lacks some. The sample shows about 1.1 million clones, 77% of them seen only once. Material for sequencing was memory CD4+ T cells from PBMCs. Subset of the sample: CD45RA-negative fraction. The rearrangement uses TRBV30 and TRBJ2-7, with D hard to call. This TCR came from a man aged 18 to 29 in good health. Some clones in this sample may be carry-over from other donors' samples. The CDR3 region is CAWIGRNQYEQYF. The CDR3 region has the DNA TGTGCCTGGATTGGCCGGAATCAATACGAGCAGTACTTC.